Below are 20 T cell receptor beta chains sequenced from a single sample in a study of HIV-infected patients and healthy controls. Alpha and beta constant-region primers primed reverse transcription of about 470 ng RNA. Alpha and beta chain libraries were made separately by chain-specific third strand synthesis with multiplexing indices. TCRdb called the 5' RACE reads again in MiXCR, with one record for every CDR3 protein. The top ten clones hold 21% of a sample with 15,000 to 20,000 distinct CDR3 sequences, 8.5% of them seen once. Antiretroviral therapy had run roughly three months, about 14 weeks, before follow-up blood collection. No cell fractionation was done, so the repertoire covers all unsorted peripheral blood T cells. Sample: blood, taken during antiretroviral therapy. The receptor source for this set is an adult with HIV infection.

This clonotype was found many times. The chain links TRBV10-3 to TRBJ1-1; 8 nucleotides align to TRBD1. The CDR3 covers 18 residues. Germline lookup yields CDR1 ENHRY and CDR2 SYGVKD. The V segment lost 3 bases and the J segment 0 bases; nucleotides outside the gene matches: 12. CDR3 in amino acids: CAISESPGQAYMNTEAFF. Written as DNA, the CDR3 is TGTGCCATCAGTGAATCACCGGGACAGGCCTACATGAACACTGAAGCTTTCTTT.

At least ten counts were recorded for this clonotype. The gene calls are TRBV5-6 and TRBJ2-3, with D possibly matching TRBD1 (5 bases). The CDR3 runs 15 residues. Germline V CDR1 and CDR2: SGHDT, YYEEEE. Trimming took 9 bases from V and 1 from J, leaving 18 bases between them. CDR3 amino acids: CAIASIDRRTDTQYF. The CDR3 nucleotides are TGTGCCATCGCGAGTATAGACAGACGCACAGATACGCAGTATTTT.

The table lists this clonotype with many counts. This rearrangement joins TRBV3-1 to TRBJ2-3; D gene uncertain. CDR3 length equals 15 residues. The germline gives CDR1 LGHDT, CDR2 YNNKEL (reference sequence). V lost 1 base and J 2 bases, leaving 10 bases between the germline ends. The CDR3: CASSQGDFFTDTQYF. CDR3 in DNA: TGTGCCAGCAGCCAAGGCGACTTCTTCACAGATACGCAGTATTTT.

This clonotype was observed a few times. CDR3 in amino acids: CASSPLGVAYEQYF. The CDR3 DNA reads TGTGCCAGCAGCCCCCTAGGGGTCGCCTACGAGCAGTACTTC. V is TRBV7-9 and J is TRBJ2-7; possibly TRBD1 for D (5 bases). This CDR3 contains 14 residues. The germline V and J ends were trimmed by 5 bases and 2 bases, with 13 bases remaining between them. CDR1 is SEHNR and CDR2 is FQNEAQ in the germline V gene (reference sequence).

This clonotype was recorded a few times. The chain links TRBV19 to TRBJ1-5; tentatively, D is TRBD1 (5 bases). Trimming took off 6 bases at V and 4 bases at J, with 19 bases between the two ends. Germline values: CDR1 LNHDA, CDR2 SQIVND (reference sequence). The CDR3 contains 16 residues. CDR3 nucleotides: TGTGCCAGTAGACCTCCCCCTACAGGTAGTAATCAGCCCCAGCATTTT. This gives the protein CASRPPPTGSNQPQHF.

This clonotype was picked up many times. The rearrangement joins TRBV7-9 to TRBJ2-7, with a possible D match to TRBD2 (5 bases). The CDR3 runs to 15 residues. Germline V gives CDR1 SEHNR, CDR2 FQNEAQ (reference sequence). V dropped 2 bases and J dropped 5 bases, with 16 bases sitting between them. Here the CDR3 DNA reads TGTGCCAGCAGCTTACGTCCCCCCCCGGAGGACGAGCAGTACTTC. Amino acids: CASSLRPPPEDEQYF.

This chain connects TRBV5-6 to TRBJ2-3, with a possible D match to TRBD1 (5 bases). Germline lookup yields CDR1 SGHDT and CDR2 YYEEEE. The V gene lost 0 bases and the J gene lost 0 bases, with 11 bases spanning the gap. The CDR3 has 16 residues. The CDR3 reads CASSLDRRQSTDTQYF. For the CDR3, the DNA is TGTGCCAGCAGCTTGGACAGGCGCCAGAGCACAGATACGCAGTATTTT.

This clonotype was seen repeatedly, ten times or more. The chain couples TRBV11-2 to TRBJ1-2, with D maybe TRBD1 (6 bases). CDR1 is SGHAT, CDR2 FQNNGV, per germline. The CDR3 runs to 16 residues. The germline V and J ends were trimmed by 5 bases and 2 bases, with 18 bases remaining between them. CDR3 DNA sequence: TGTGCCAGCAGCCGAGAGAGCAGGGGCCCGAACTATGGCTACACCTTC. This codes for CASSRESRGPNYGYTF.

This clonotype was picked up a small number of times. The chain is built from TRBV5-1 and TRBJ2-1, with D possibly being TRBD1 (5 bases). Deletions cut 2 bases from V and 12 bases from J, with 15 bases between. The CDR3 loop spans 13 amino acids. CDR1 and CDR2 from the germline V gene are SGHRS and YFSETQ. Here the CDR3 DNA reads TGCGCCAGCAGCTTTCAAGGGGCTACTATGCAGTTCTTC. This sequence encodes CASSFQGATMQFF.

At least ten counts were recorded for this clonotype. This chain uses TRBV20-1 with TRBJ2-1, with 7 bases lining up with TRBD2. V trimming: 6 bases; J trimming: 0 bases; junction bases outside the gene matches: 14. The CDR3 is 17 residues long. Germline-derived CDR1 and CDR2 are DFQATT and SNEGSKA (reference sequence). CDR3 sequence (DNA): TGCAGTGCCCGGCCCTCAGCGGGATGGAGCTCCTACAATGAGCAGTTCTTC. Protein: CSARPSAGWSSYNEQFF.

The chain combines TRBV20-1 with TRBJ2-2, with 8 bases matching TRBD1. CDR3 size: 14 residues. V shed 3 bases, J shed 6 bases, and the junction held 6 bases outside the gene matches. Germline values: CDR1 DFQATT, CDR2 SNEGSKA (reference sequence). Here the CDR3 reads CSASGQGSSGELFF. The CDR3 region has the DNA TGCAGTGCTAGTGGACAGGGATCGTCCGGGGAGCTGTTTTTT.

This clonotype was seen repeatedly, ten times or more. J is TRBJ1-5 and V is TRBV7-9; no clear D gene. Germline assignment: CDR1 SEHNR and CDR2 FQNEAQ (reference sequence). The V gene lost 3 bases and the J gene lost 4 bases, with 10 bases spanning the gap. This CDR3 is 14 amino acids long. CDR3 in DNA: TGTGCCAGCAGCTTCGGAGATGTTAATCAGCCCCAGCATTTT. Protein sequence: CASSFGDVNQPQHF.

This clonotype is termed medium-sized. The V call is TRBV3-1, the J call TRBJ1-5, with no clear D. The CDR3 has 15 residues. Germline V gene lookup returns CDR1 LGHDT and CDR2 YNNKEL (reference sequence). Trimming left V 3 bases short and J 7 bases short, with 16 bases between. The CDR3 coding sequence is TGTGCCAGCAGCCAGGACGGTTGGGAGGACCAGCCCCAGCATTTT. As protein: CASSQDGWEDQPQHF.

This clonotype was picked up a small number of times. The chain recombines TRBV18 with TRBJ2-5, with TRBD2 as a possible D gene (6 bases). Trimming took off 3 bases at V and 3 bases at J, with 11 bases between the two ends. Germline CDR1 reads KGHSH; CDR2 reads LQKENI. There are 14 residues in the CDR3. The CDR3 sequence is CASSPGPGEETQYF. DNA for the CDR3: TGTGCCAGCTCACCCGGACCGGGGGAAGAGACCCAGTACTTC.

The sample holds many counts of this clonotype. V is TRBV10-3 and J is TRBJ1-1, with D perhaps matching TRBD1 (5 bases). Germline V gives CDR1 ENHRY, CDR2 SYGVKD. The CDR3 is 13 residues long. V lost 8 bases and J 2 bases, leaving 12 bases between the germline ends. CDR3 nucleotides: TGTGCCATCGGCCGGGACCTTAACACTGAAGCTTTCTTT. Protein: CAIGRDLNTEAFF.

The chain joins TRBV11-2 to TRBJ2-3, with no clear D. The CDR3 covers 13 residues. The V end was cut by 4 bases, the J end by 11 bases, with 16 bases between. Germline V gives CDR1 SGHAT, CDR2 FQNNGV. The CDR3 DNA is TGTGCCAGCAGCTACCGGAAGATAAAAGAGCAGTATTTT. This translates into CASSYRKIKEQYF.

This clonotype was detected ten times or more. Relative to the germline gene, one junction end is altered; a read error may explain this. The rearrangement joins TRBV19 to TRBJ1-5, with TRBD1 identical over 11 bases. Germline values: CDR1 LNHDA, CDR2 SQIVND (reference sequence). The length of the CDR3 is 15 residues. The CDR3 is CASSPWTGGKQPQHF. CDR3 nucleotide sequence: TGTGCCAGTAGTCCGTGGACAGGGGGCAAGCAGCCCCAGCATTTT.

This clonotype was recorded many times. The rearrangement joins TRBV3-1 to TRBJ1-3; a weak D match, TRBD1 (5 bases). V lost 4 bases, J lost 0 bases, and 16 bases lay in between. Germline CDR1 and CDR2: LGHDT and YNNKEL (reference sequence). This CDR3 has 17 residues. The CDR3 DNA sequence: TGTGCCAGCAGCCCACGGGTTCGGGACGCCTCTGGAAACACCATATATTTT. It yields the protein CASSPRVRDASGNTIYF. The whole variable domain, filled in from reference TRBV3-1 and TRBJ1-3, reads DTAVSQTPKYLVTQMGNDKSIKCEQNLGHDTMYWYKQDSKKFLKIMFSYNNKELIINETVPNRFSPKSPDKAHLNLHINSLELGDSAVYFCASSPRVRDASGNTIYFGEGSWLTVV.

This clonotype was counted ten times or more. This sequence joins TRBV29-1 and TRBJ1-2; D is undetermined. CDR3 length equals 11 residues. The V gene lost 1 base and the J gene lost 6 bases, with 6 bases spanning the gap. In germline, CDR1 is SQVTM, CDR2 ANQGSEA. DNA for the CDR3: TGCAGCGTTGAAGCCGGGGATGGCTACACCTTC. Translating gives CSVEAGDGYTF.

This clonotype was counted at least ten times. The V call is TRBV3-1, the J call TRBJ2-5, with D hard to call. The CDR3 consists of 13 residues. CDR1 LGHDT and CDR2 YNNKEL come from the germline V gene (reference sequence). V shed 6 bases and J shed 0 bases, with 8 bases lying between them. The CDR3 DNA reads as TGTGCCAGCAGACTTGGGAACCAAGAGACCCAGTACTTC. Encoded protein: CASRLGNQETQYF.